These 11 T cell receptor beta chains share one sample of origin, sequenced in a study of cytomegalovirus exposure and HLA in healthy donors. Some clones are missing from TCRdb's copy, which holds only in-frame ones; the method was immunoSEQ multiplex PCR. The table includes approximately 82,000 clones, 85% to 95% detected once. Sequencing was performed on PBMCs. These receptors were collected from a man aged 18 to 29 in good health and CMV-seronegative.

This clone has more than one count but fewer than ten. This chain connects TRBV27 to TRBJ2-7; TRBD1 is a possible D gene (6 bases). The CDR3 length is 15 residues. Per germline, CDR1 MNHEY and CDR2 SMNVEV (reference sequence). Trimming pared 4 bases from V and 2 bases from J, leaving 15 bases between. Here the CDR3 reads CASSSNPAGAYEQYF. As DNA, the CDR3 is TGTGCCAGCAGTTCCAACCCAGCAGGGGCCTACGAGCAGTACTTC.

J is TRBJ2-5 and V is TRBV5-1; D gene unclear. The germline V gene encodes CDR1 SGHRS and CDR2 YFSETQ. The CDR3 has 13 amino acids. Trimming stripped 8 bases from V and 7 bases from J, with 18 bases between. The DNA for the CDR3 is TGCGCCAGTTGGATTGGTCTCACGGGGACCCAGTACTTC. Translated: CASWIGLTGTQYF.

This clone was picked up a small number of times. This rearrangement joins TRBV19 to TRBJ1-1; perhaps TRBD1 as D (5 bases). Between the trimmed V and J ends, which lost 5 bases and 2 bases, there was a span of 12 bases. The CDR3 contains 14 residues. The germline CDR1 and CDR2 sequences are LNHDA and SQIVND (reference sequence). The CDR3 loop is CASSSLTANTEAFF. The CDR3 DNA sequence: TGTGCCAGTAGTTCTTTGACAGCCAACACTGAAGCTTTCTTT.

The chain carries TRBV18 and TRBJ1-2; TRBD1 might be the D (6 bases). This CDR3 is built from 14 residues. Trimming cost V 3 bases and J 0 bases, with 8 bases left between them. Germline V lookup: CDR1 KGHSH, CDR2 LQKENI. CDR3 DNA sequence: TGTGCCAGCTCACCGGGGGGGCCTAACTATGGCTACACCTTC. This sequence encodes CASSPGGPNYGYTF.

In nucleotides, the CDR3 is TGCGCCAGCAGCCCGACAGGAAGCTCCTACAATGAGCAGTTCTTC. This translates into CASSPTGSSYNEQFF. The V and J genes are TRBV4-1 and TRBJ2-1, with D tentatively TRBD1 (6 bases). V was clipped by 4 bases and J by 0 bases, with 10 bases between them. Germline V CDR1 and CDR2: MGHRA, YSYEKL. The CDR3 is 15 residues long.

This chain links TRBV7-9 with TRBJ1-1, with D hard to call. From germline, CDR1 is SEHNR and CDR2 FQNEAQ (reference sequence). The CDR3 spans 13 residues. V lost 2 bases and J lost 0, with 4 bases in between. DNA of the CDR3: TGTGCCAGCAGCTTAACGGTGAACACTGAAGCTTTCTTT. Protein product: CASSLTVNTEAFF.

The V gene is TRBV4-1, the J gene TRBJ2-5; D possibly corresponds to TRBD2 (6 bases). V lost 0 bases and J 2 bases, leaving 7 bases between the germline ends. The CDR3 has 14 amino acids. The germline gives CDR1 MGHRA, CDR2 YSYEKL. For the CDR3, the DNA is TGCGCCAGCAGCCAAGATCTAGCGCAAGAGACCCAGTACTTC. As protein: CASSQDLAQETQYF.

This chain links TRBV4-2 with TRBJ2-2, with D hard to call. Germline V gene sequence: CDR1 LGHNA, CDR2 YNFKEQ. V was pared by 0 bases and J by 4 bases, with 9 bases between. This CDR3 is built from 15 residues. The CDR3 DNA sequence: TGTGCCAGCAGCCAAGAAGAGGCGGTCACCGGGGAGCTGTTTTTT. Its translation is CASSQEEAVTGELFF.

V is TRBV13 and J is TRBJ1-1, with 7 bases matching TRBD1. The CDR3 is 14 amino acids. Germline values: CDR1 PRHDT, CDR2 FYEKMQ (reference sequence). With 5 bases clipped from V and 2 bases from J, the junction kept 5 bases outside the gene matches. The CDR3 nucleotides read TGTGCCAGCAGCCCAGGGACAGACAACACTGAAGCTTTCTTT. This sequence encodes CASSPGTDNTEAFF.

In its sample, this clone was seen once. Within the sample, other DNA sequences also encode this same CDR3. The CDR3: CASSLAGRSPLHF. The CDR3, as DNA: TGCGCCAGCAGCTTGGCCGGGAGATCACCCCTCCACTTT. This chain uses TRBV5-1 with TRBJ1-6; D is unclear. This CDR3 has 13 amino acids. The germline gives CDR1 SGHRS, CDR2 YFSETQ. Between the trimmed V and J ends, which lost 0 bases and 10 bases, there was a span of 8 bases.

The chain joins TRBV5-1 to TRBJ2-3, with 8 bases lining up with TRBD1. V trimming: 3 bases; J trimming: 2 bases; junction bases outside the gene matches: 11. Germline CDR1 SGHRS, CDR2 YFSETQ. The CDR3 totals 17 residues. CDR3 sequence (DNA): TGCGCCAGCAGCTCGCTCGGACAGGGACCTGTCACAGATACGCAGTATTTT. This sequence encodes CASSSLGQGPVTDTQYF.